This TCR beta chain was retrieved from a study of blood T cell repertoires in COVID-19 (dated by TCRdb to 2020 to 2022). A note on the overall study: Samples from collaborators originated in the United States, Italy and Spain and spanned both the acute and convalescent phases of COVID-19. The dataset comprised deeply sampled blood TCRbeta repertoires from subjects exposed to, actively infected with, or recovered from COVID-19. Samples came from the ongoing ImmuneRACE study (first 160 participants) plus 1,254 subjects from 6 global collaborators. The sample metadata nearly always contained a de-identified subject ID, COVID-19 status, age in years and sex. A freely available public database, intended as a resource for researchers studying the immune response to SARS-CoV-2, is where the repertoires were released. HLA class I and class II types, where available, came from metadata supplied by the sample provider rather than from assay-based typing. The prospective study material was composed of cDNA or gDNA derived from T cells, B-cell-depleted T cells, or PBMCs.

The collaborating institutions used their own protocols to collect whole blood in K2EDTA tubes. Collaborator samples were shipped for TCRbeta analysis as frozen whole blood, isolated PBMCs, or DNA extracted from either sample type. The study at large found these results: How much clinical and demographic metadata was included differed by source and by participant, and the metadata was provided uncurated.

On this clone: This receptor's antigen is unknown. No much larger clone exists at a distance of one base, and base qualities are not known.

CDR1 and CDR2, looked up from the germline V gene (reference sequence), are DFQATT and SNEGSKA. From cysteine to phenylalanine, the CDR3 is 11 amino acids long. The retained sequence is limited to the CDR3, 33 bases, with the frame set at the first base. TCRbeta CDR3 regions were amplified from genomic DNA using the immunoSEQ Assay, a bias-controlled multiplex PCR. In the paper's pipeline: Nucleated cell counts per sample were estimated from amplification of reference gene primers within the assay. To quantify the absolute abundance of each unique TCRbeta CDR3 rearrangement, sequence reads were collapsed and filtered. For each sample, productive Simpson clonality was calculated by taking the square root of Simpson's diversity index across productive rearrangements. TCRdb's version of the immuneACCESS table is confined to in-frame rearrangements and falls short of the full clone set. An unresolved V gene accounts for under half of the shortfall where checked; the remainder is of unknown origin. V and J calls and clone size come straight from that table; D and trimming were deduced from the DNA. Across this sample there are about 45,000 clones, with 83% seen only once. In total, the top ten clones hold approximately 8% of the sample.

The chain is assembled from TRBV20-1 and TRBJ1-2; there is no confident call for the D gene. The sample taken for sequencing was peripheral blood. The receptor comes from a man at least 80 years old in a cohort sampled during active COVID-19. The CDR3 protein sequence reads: CSGSENYGYTF. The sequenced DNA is TGCAGCGGTAGCGAGAACTATGGCTACACCTTC.